A selection of T cell receptor beta chains follows, all from one sample in a study of T cells in Graves' hyperthyroidism and ophthalmopathy. Each CDR3 protein gets one entry after TCRdb re-called the multiplex PCR reads with MiXCR. Among some 600,000 distinct CDR3 sequences listed, approximately 13% were seen once. Material for sequencing was blood. The source is a woman younger than 45 with Graves' hyperthyroidism that later progressed to Graves' ophthalmopathy. CDR3s leave out the opening cysteine and the closing phenylalanine or tryptophan.

TRBJ1-1 | TRBV7-9 | ASSFARDRGLPGRAF
TRBJ2-3 | TRBV19 | ASSPGQGADTHY
TRBJ2-3 | TRBV6-2/TRBV6-3 | ASSYFGRATDTQY
TRBJ2-7 | TRBV19 | ASSRGPSSYEQY
TRBJ2-1 | TRBV19 | VSSLQSYNEQF
TRBJ1-5 | TRBV28 | ASIPYWGRDQPQH
TRBJ2-2 | TRBV6-2/TRBV6-3 | ASRPLAGNTGELF
TRBJ2-7 | TRBV12-5 | ASGTHGGRGEQY
TRBJ1-5 | TRBV7-2 | ASSSRGSYSNQPQH
TRBJ2-2 | TRBV2 | ASSETGVGAGELF
TRBJ2-1 | TRBV19 | ASSIPGPYNEQF
TRBJ2-2 | TRBV10-3 | AILAHLGTGELF
TRBJ2-1 | TRBV2 | ASSGPPGQLYNEQF
TRBJ2-5 | TRBV2 | ASSRGLAGIQETQY
TRBJ2-1 | TRBV5-1 | ASSLARDRAGNEQF
TRBJ1-6 | TRBV3-1 | ASSQTGDYGSPLH
TRBJ1-1 | TRBV20-1 | SARAPSQLNTEAF
TRBJ2-7 | TRBV4-3 | ASSVWGRSSYEQY
TRBJ2-1 | TRBV7-2 | ASSLLVDSYNEQF
TRBJ2-5 | TRBV6-2/TRBV6-3 | ASCRTTQETQY
TRBJ1-1 | TRBV27 | ASSLAEGNTEAF
TRBJ1-1 | TRBV7-2 | ASRRTLNTEAF
TRBJ1-5 | TRBV7-2 | ASSLRAFNLQPQH
TRBJ2-2 | TRBV29-1 | SAGTVNTGELF
TRBJ2-3 | TRBV15 | ATSRDLGGPDTQY
TRBJ2-1 | TRBV24-1 | ATSDLRGAGEQF
TRBJ2-7 | TRBV18 | ASSPRGTSVPYEQY
TRBJ2-7 | TRBV19 | ASKLGSLYEQY
TRBJ2-3 | TRBV11-2 | AVGLALGTQY
TRBJ2-2 | TRBV5-1 | ASSPGHRTGELF
TRBJ2-7 | TRBV6-1 | ASRPTRGHRAVEQY
TRBJ2-7 | TRBV5-1 | ASSPTGNPSYEQY
TRBJ2-7 | TRBV11-2 | ASSLGWPGADYEQY
TRBJ1-5 | TRBV30 | AWSPGGGGNQPQH
TRBJ1-2 | TRBV28 | ASKEGAYYGYT
TRBJ1-5 | TRBV9 | ASSDTGGQPQH
TRBJ1-4 | TRBV5-4 | ASSVQGGEKLF
TRBJ2-1 | TRBV9 | ASSVEGSGTTEQF
TRBJ2-6 | TRBV11-1 | ASSLGHISGANVLT
TRBJ2-7 | TRBV6-1 | ASSDNISYEQY
TRBJ1-6 | TRBV7-9 | ASSRALELSPLH
TRBJ1-2 | TRBV2 | ASREDKAYGYT
TRBJ2-1 | TRBV7-9 | ASSRTSGGPNEQF
TRBJ1-5 | TRBV24-1 | ATSDFRGPQH
TRBJ2-3 | TRBV7-9 | ASSLIAGPTDTQY
TRBJ2-1 | TRBV30 | AWSVLPEQF
TRBJ2-1 | TRBV3-1 | ASRVADYNEQF
TRBJ2-1 | TRBV29-1 | SVEGTGDTYNEQF
TRBJ1-1 | TRBV11-3 | ASSLRTLNTEAF
TRBJ2-7 | TRBV3-1 | ASSRQDVYEQY
TRBJ2-7 | TRBV7-2 | ASSLNRPYEQY
TRBJ2-1 | TRBV28 | ASSLTLGAGGLGEQF
TRBJ2-1 | TRBV7-2 | ASSLTSSSEQF
TRBJ2-1 | TRBV5-1 | ASRTINTEQF